The source of this T cell receptor (beta chain) is a study of control samples from healthy donors and cancer patients. Generated by immunoSEQ multiplex PCR, the TCRdb table keeps only in-frame clones and is missing some. This table has some 130,000 clones, about 91% appearing once. The CDR3 contains 14 residues. Germline V lookup: CDR1 SGHDN, CDR2 FVKESK. The V and J ends lost 0 bases and 8 bases respectively, with 13 bases between them. V and J are TRBV14 and TRBJ1-2, with D unclear. Sequenced material: blood. The source is a man aged 35-49 years in good health. The chain's CDR3 is CASSQEWPSPGYTF. The CDR3, as DNA: TGTGCCAGCAGCCAAGAATGGCCGAGCCCGGGCTACACCTTC.